This entry features one TCR beta chain sequence. The CDR3 loop spans 15 amino acids. CDR1 is SGHRS and CDR2 is YFSETQ in the germline V gene. The V end was cut by 1 base, the J end by 5 bases, with 13 bases between. The data derive from a study of T cell responses to AZD1222 COVID-19 vaccine. Background on the study: Some second doses came at about 4 weeks and others at about 12 weeks; these were pooled.

Using immunoSEQ multiplex PCR, the repertoire was profiled, and TCRdb retains in-frame clones only, with some absent. Of 95,000 to 150,000 clones in the sample, approximately 90% are singletons; the top ten hold 2.4%. The source material was peripheral blood, sampled on day 0 of AZD1222 vaccination. The chain is built from TRBV5-1 and TRBJ2-1; TRBD2 is a possible D gene (6 bases). The sequence was obtained from an adult in good health. The CDR3 nucleotides read TGCGCCAGCAGCTTGAGCGGAGGGCCTCACAATGAGCAGTTCTTC. Its translation is CASSLSGGPHNEQFF.